The clone carrying this TCR beta chain has just a few counts. The antigen is not known. This CDR3 comprises 18 residues. This sample is part of a study of CD8 T cells in ankylosing spondylitis. Making use of molecular barcodes, quantitative 5'-RACE generated TCR beta libraries. TCRdb re-derived calls from the 5' RACE reads in MiXCR, one entry per CDR3 protein. The table shows 100,000 or so distinct CDR3 sequences, with about 9% occurring only once. Whole-study findings and limits: A TCR beta motif of eight highly homologous variants appeared characteristic of ankylosing spondylitis blood. CD8+ disease-linked clones were present at relatively low frequencies in blood. Reports say disease-linked clones showed up significantly more in matched ankylosing spondylitis synovial fluid. A number of the motif variants had already been described in reactive arthritis synovial fluid and blood.

The gene calls are TRBV21-1 and TRBJ2-7; the table's D call, TRBD1, has no DNA check behind it. TRBV21-1 is an annotated pseudogene. This sequence was found in a male donor with ankylosing spondylitis. The material sequenced was blood, either unsorted or a sorted T cell fraction (not recorded which). The CDR3 bases are TGTGCCAGCAGCAAAGAACAGGGGGAAGAACCGGGACCCTACGAGCAGTACTTC. This codes for CASSKEQGEEPGPYEQYF.